The 21 T cell receptor beta chains reported below all come from one sample, sequenced in a study of naive and memory T cell subsets. Two oligonucleotides, mixed equimolar, formed the beta constant-region primer covering TRBC1 and TRBC2. TCRdb redid the calling of the UMI-ligation and nested PCR reads with MiXCR, one entry per CDR3 protein. The table lists 77,000 or so distinct CDR3 sequences, around 13% of them singletons. Sequenced: central memory CD4+ T cells from blood. The source is a human donor in good health.

This clonotype has a handful of counts. This chain links TRBV2 with TRBJ1-1; D is uncertain. Between the trimmed V and J ends, which lost 5 bases and 3 bases, there was a span of 10 bases. This CDR3 is 13 amino acids long. Germline V gene lookup returns CDR1 SNHLY and CDR2 FYNNEI. Here the CDR3 reads CASSFDRDTEAFF. CDR3 DNA sequence: TGTGCCAGCAGTTTTGACCGGGACACTGAAGCTTTCTTT. The variable domain in full, with the rest retrieved from reference TRBV2 and TRBJ1-1, is EPEVTQTPSHQVTQMGQEVILRCVPISNHLYFYWYRQILGQKVEFLVSFYNNEISEKSEIFDDQFSVERPDGSNFTLKIRSTKLEDSAMYFCASSFDRDTEAFFGQGTRLTVV.

The genes are TRBV18 and TRBJ2-3, with a tentative D call TRBD2 (6 bases). Germline assignment: CDR1 KGHSH and CDR2 LQKENI. V gave up 5 bases and J gave up 6 bases, with 18 bases separating them. This CDR3 is 15 amino acids long. CDR3 residues: CASSSMEEGRDTQYF. CDR3 nucleotides: TGTGCCAGCTCATCTATGGAGGAGGGACGGGATACGCAGTATTTT. The entire variable domain, with the rest obtained from reference TRBV18 and TRBJ2-3, is as follows: NAGVMQNPRHLVRRRGQEARLRCSPMKGHSHVYWYRQLPEEGLKFMVYLQKENIIDESGMPKERFSAEFPKEGPSILRIQQVVRGDSAAYFCASSSMEEGRDTQYFGPGTRLTVL.

J is TRBJ2-1 and V is TRBV18; 10 bases match TRBD2. Trimming took 0 bases from V and 7 from J; bases not matched to a gene: 3. There are 15 residues in the CDR3. The germline gives CDR1 KGHSH, CDR2 LQKENI. This chain's CDR3 is CASSPPLAGRNEQFF. In DNA, the CDR3 is TGTGCCAGCTCACCACCACTAGCGGGAAGGAATGAGCAGTTCTTC.

V usage is TRBV4-1 and J usage is TRBJ2-3, with 7 bases matching TRBD2. The CDR3 has 14 amino acids. In germline, CDR1 is MGHRA, CDR2 YSYEKL. The V gene end was trimmed by 10 bases and the J gene end by 7 bases; junction bases not matched to a gene: 14. The CDR3 region is CATSTSISGYTQYF. The CDR3 coding sequence is TGCGCCACCTCGACTAGCATTTCCGGGTATACGCAGTATTTT.

This sequence joins TRBV18 and TRBJ1-2, with TRBD1 identical over 10 bases. CDR1 is KGHSH, CDR2 LQKENI, per germline. With V trimmed by 0 bases and J by 8 bases, 9 bases remained unmatched. The CDR3 extends over 16 amino acids. The chain's CDR3 is CASSPPHRDRGSGYTF. CDR3 nucleotide sequence: TGTGCCAGCTCACCACCCCACCGGGACAGGGGATCGGGCTACACCTTC.

The gene calls are TRBV14 and TRBJ2-1; D possibly corresponds to TRBD1 (5 bases). This CDR3 has 13 amino acids. The V gene's germline CDR1 is SGHDN and CDR2 FVKESK. Trimming pared 4 bases from V and 9 bases from J, leaving 13 bases between. CDR3 region: CASSRQQNGEQFF. DNA for the CDR3: TGTGCCAGCAGCCGACAGCAGAATGGTGAGCAGTTCTTC.

In this sample, this clonotype turned up a few times. This rearrangement joins TRBV29-1 to TRBJ2-3, with 11 bases that match TRBD2. The CDR3 consists of 15 residues. Looked up from germline, CDR1 is SQVTM and CDR2 is ANQGSEA. The J segment lost 4 bases and the V segment lost 5 bases, leaving 8 bases of the junction unmatched. The CDR3 DNA sequence: TGCAGCGTTTCTCTAGCGGGAGGCAGCCCAGATACGCAGTATTTT. As protein: CSVSLAGGSPDTQYF.

Ten or more counts support this clonotype. The chain is built from TRBV7-2 and TRBJ1-1; D unresolved. CDR1 and CDR2 (germline): SGHTA, FQGNSA. Trimming shortened V by 4 bases and J by 0 bases, and 9 bases separated the two germline ends. This CDR3 has 14 amino acids. The CDR3 bases are TGTGCCAGCAGCTCGGGCAATATGAACACTGAAGCTTTCTTT. It specifies CASSSGNMNTEAFF.

The rearrangement joins TRBV27 to TRBJ2-5; no firm D call. CDR1 and CDR2 (germline): MNHEY, SMNVEV (reference sequence). CDR3 size: 15 residues. Trimming pared 2 bases from V and 3 bases from J, leaving 13 bases between. The CDR3 region is CASSLMAAKKETQYF. CDR3 in DNA: TGTGCCAGCAGTTTAATGGCGGCGAAAAAAGAGACCCAGTACTTC.

The genes are TRBV4-1 and TRBJ1-2; D remains ambiguous. Trimming took off 1 base at V and 0 bases at J, with 21 bases between the two ends. The V gene's germline CDR1 is MGHRA and CDR2 YSYEKL. The CDR3 has 19 amino acids. The CDR3 spells CASSQVFGQRTETNYGYTF. DNA for the CDR3: TGCGCCAGCAGCCAAGTCTTCGGGCAGAGAACTGAAACTAACTATGGCTACACCTTC.

This clonotype was picked up a small number of times. This chain links TRBV21-1 with TRBJ2-5; the D call of TRBD1 is as the table states it, not checked on the DNA. TRBV21-1 is marked as a pseudogene. The CDR3 runs 16 residues. CDR3 DNA sequence: TGTGCCAGCAGCAAAGACTTAGACCGCGGGGGAGAGACCCAGTACTTC. Amino acids: CASSKDLDRGGETQYF.

This clonotype was detected only a few times. The rearrangement links TRBV19 to TRBJ2-7; D is undetermined. The CDR3 covers 14 residues. The V and J ends lost 4 bases and 0 bases respectively, with 10 bases between them. Germline V gives CDR1 LNHDA, CDR2 SQIVND (reference sequence). Here the CDR3 DNA reads TGTGCCAGTAGTAAAAGTGCAATCTCCTACGAGCAGTACTTC. It translates to CASSKSAISYEQYF.

This clonotype was observed many times. The J gene is TRBJ2-7, the V gene TRBV6-1, with TRBD1 matching over 8 bases. CDR1 is MNHNS and CDR2 is SASEGT in the germline V gene. The CDR3 spans 15 residues. The ends lost 0 bases at V and 6 bases at J; junction bases unmatched: 7. The CDR3 is CASSEAGQGSGEQYF. CDR3 DNA sequence: TGTGCCAGCAGTGAAGCCGGACAGGGAAGTGGCGAGCAGTACTTC.

This clonotype has more than one count but fewer than ten. This sequence joins TRBV15 and TRBJ1-2, with a possible D match to TRBD1 (5 bases). The CDR3 spans 14 residues. From germline, CDR1 is LNHNV and CDR2 YYDKDF (reference sequence). Trimming stripped 0 bases from V and 8 bases from J, with 13 bases between. This chain's CDR3 is CATSRDRSGRGYTF. The CDR3 coding sequence is TGTGCCACCAGCAGAGATAGATCGGGACGGGGCTACACCTTC.

In its sample, this clonotype was seen many times. The chain links TRBV29-1 to TRBJ2-3; D is possibly TRBD2 (6 bases). This CDR3 spans 13 amino acids. The V end lost 8 bases, the J end lost 2 bases, and 14 bases lay between the germline ends. Germline-derived CDR1 and CDR2 are SQVTM and ANQGSEA. The CDR3 nucleotides are TGCAGCATCCGGCGGGACCCCACAGATACGCAGTATTTT. Translated: CSIRRDPTDTQYF.

This clonotype turned up a few times. This chain links TRBV7-3 with TRBJ2-6; 9 bases match TRBD1. Trimming at V came to 6 bases and at J to 2 bases, leaving 2 bases not matched to a gene. The CDR3 has 15 amino acids. CDR1 is SGHTA and CDR2 is FQGTGA in the germline V gene. CDR3 coding DNA: TGTGCCAGCAGTAGGACAGGGGCTGGGGCCAACGTCCTGACTTTC. Translated, it gives CASSRTGAGANVLTF. The full variable domain, rest sourced from reference TRBV7-3 and TRBJ2-6, is GAGVSQTPSNKVTEKGKYVELRCDPISGHTALYWYRQSLGQGPEFLIYFQGTGAADDSGLPNDRFFAVRPEGSVSTLKIQRTERGDSAVYLCASSRTGAGANVLTFGAGSRLTVL.

This chain joins TRBV7-2 and TRBJ2-5; a possible D gene is TRBD1 (6 bases). The germline V gene encodes CDR1 SGHTA and CDR2 FQGNSA. This CDR3 has 17 residues. V was shortened by 3 bases and J by 0 bases, with 17 bases between the two germline ends. The CDR3 sequence: CASSLRGRGSYQETQYF. CDR3 in DNA: TGTGCCAGCAGCTTGCGTGGTAGGGGGTCGTACCAAGAGACCCAGTACTTC.

This clonotype has a count of ten or more. CDR3 coding DNA: TGTGCCAGCAGCTCTCAGGGGGACACTGAAGCTTTCTTT. This codes for CASSSQGDTEAFF. The chain couples TRBV7-2 to TRBJ1-1, with 7 bases matching TRBD1. The V and J ends lost 4 bases and 3 bases, in that order; junction bases with no gene match: 2. The CDR3 length is 13 residues. Per the germline V gene, CDR1 is SGHTA and CDR2 is FQGNSA.

CDR3 protein: CSASLSGRDYNEQFF. DNA of the CDR3: TGCAGTGCCTCTCTTTCGGGACGGGACTACAATGAGCAGTTCTTC. The chain couples TRBV20-1 to TRBJ2-1; D could derive from TRBD1 or TRBD2 (5 bases each). Germline values: CDR1 DFQATT, CDR2 SNEGSKA (reference sequence). The CDR3 totals 15 residues. V dropped 6 bases and J dropped 3 bases, with 18 bases sitting between them.

This clonotype was counted only a few times. The chain combines TRBV25-1 with TRBJ2-1; TRBD1 aligns across 8 bases. Germline assignment: CDR1 MGHDK and CDR2 SYGVNS. This CDR3 comprises 17 residues. V was pared by 2 bases and J by 7 bases, with 13 bases of the junction left unmatched. The DNA of the CDR3 is TGTGCCAGCAGTGAACGCCCGGGACAGGCCCGAGGGAATGAGCAGTTCTTC. Its translation: CASSERPGQARGNEQFF.

This chain uses TRBV12-3 or TRBV12-4 with TRBJ1-4; a weak D match, TRBD1 (5 bases). The CDR3 totals 15 residues. V was clipped by 5 bases and J by 2 bases, with 12 bases between them. CDR3 region: CASSPRDGTNEKLFF. In DNA, the CDR3 is TGTGCCAGCAGTCCGCGGGACGGCACTAATGAAAAACTGTTTTTT.